The table lists the clone carrying this TCR beta chain with a count of one. The antigen is unknown. Germline V gene data show CDR1 as MNHNS and CDR2 as SASEGT. This CDR3 is 18 amino acids long. The ends lost 2 bases at V and 3 bases at J; junction bases unmatched: 5. The record originates from a study of STAT3 mutations in large granular lymphocyte leukemia. Study-level points and caveats: Every T-LGLL patient had at least one immunodominant TCRbeta clonotype.

Produced via immunoSEQ multiplex PCR; TCRdb's table is partial and in-frame only. The profile shows 16,000 or so clones, roughly four fifths of them singletons. This chain joins TRBV6-1 and TRBJ2-2, with TRBD2 identical over 14 bases. This clonotype was sampled from a man between 50 and 59 years old with T-cell large granular lymphocyte leukemia. Some clones in this sample may be carry-over from other donors' samples. The sequencing input was peripheral blood mononuclear cells. The CDR3 DNA follows: TGTGCCAGCAGTGAATGGGGGGGACTAGCGGGGGACACCGGGGAGCTGTTTTTT. Residues: CASSEWGGLAGDTGELFF.